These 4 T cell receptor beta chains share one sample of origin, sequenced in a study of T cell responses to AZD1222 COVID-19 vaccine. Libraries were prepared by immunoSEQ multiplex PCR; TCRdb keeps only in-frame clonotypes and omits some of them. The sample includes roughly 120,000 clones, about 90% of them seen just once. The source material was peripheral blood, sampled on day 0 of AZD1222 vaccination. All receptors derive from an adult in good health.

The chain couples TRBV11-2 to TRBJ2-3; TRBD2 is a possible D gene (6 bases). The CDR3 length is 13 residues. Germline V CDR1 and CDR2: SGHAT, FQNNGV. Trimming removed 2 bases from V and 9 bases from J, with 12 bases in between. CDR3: CASSLLGLQTQYF. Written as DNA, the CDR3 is TGTGCCAGCAGCTTACTAGGACTACAGACGCAGTATTTT.

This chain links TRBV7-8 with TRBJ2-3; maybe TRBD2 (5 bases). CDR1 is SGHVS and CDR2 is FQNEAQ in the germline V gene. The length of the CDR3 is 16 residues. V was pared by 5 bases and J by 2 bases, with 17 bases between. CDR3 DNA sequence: TGTGCCAGCAGCACCGGAGGTCGACGGGACACAGATACGCAGTATTTT. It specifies CASSTGGRRDTDTQYF.

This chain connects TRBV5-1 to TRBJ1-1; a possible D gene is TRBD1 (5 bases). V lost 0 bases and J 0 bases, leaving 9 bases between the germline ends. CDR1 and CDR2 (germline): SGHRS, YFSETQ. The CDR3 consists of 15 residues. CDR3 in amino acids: CASSLGATVNTEAFF. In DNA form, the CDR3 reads TGCGCCAGCAGCTTGGGGGCGACAGTGAACACTGAAGCTTTCTTT.

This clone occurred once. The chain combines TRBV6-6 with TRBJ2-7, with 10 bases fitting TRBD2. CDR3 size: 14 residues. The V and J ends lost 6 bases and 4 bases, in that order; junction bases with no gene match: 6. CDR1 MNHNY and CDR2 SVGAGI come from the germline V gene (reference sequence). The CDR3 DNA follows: TGTGCCAGCAGCACACTAGCGGGAAGGTACGAGCAGTACTTC. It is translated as CASSTLAGRYEQYF.